Listed here are 28 T cell receptor beta chains from one sample, sequenced in a study of OX40 agonist ivuxolimab in advanced cancers. TCRdb keeps only in-frame clones here, not all; method: immunoSEQ multiplex PCR. The sample shows some 80,000 clones, around 85% of them seen only once. The specimen was CD4+ or CD8+ T cells sorted from blood, collected in a trial of the OX40 agonist ivuxolimab. Receptors were obtained from an adult with an advanced solid tumor such as melanoma, head and neck, liver or kidney cancer.

This chain connects TRBV5-4 to TRBJ1-3, with unresolved D. Germline assignment: CDR1 SGHNT and CDR2 YYREEE (reference sequence). This CDR3 has 13 amino acids. The V end lost 5 bases, the J end lost 1 base, and 7 bases lay between the germline ends. The CDR3 spells CASSLDSGNTIYF. Here the CDR3 DNA reads TGTGCCAGCAGTCTTGATTCTGGAAACACCATATATTTT. The entire variable domain, with the rest obtained from reference TRBV5-4 and TRBJ1-3, is as follows: ETGVTQSPTHLIKTRGQQVTLRCSSQSGHNTVSWYQQALGQGPQFIFQYYREEENGRGNFPPRFSGLQFPNYSSELNVNALELDDSALYLCASSLDSGNTIYFGEGSWLTVV.

The gene calls are TRBV2 and TRBJ2-5; a possible D gene is TRBD1 (5 bases). The end of the DNA aligns better with TRBJ2-7, so the J call may be wrong. The CDR3 runs to 14 residues. The germline V gene encodes CDR1 SNHLY and CDR2 FYNNEI. The CDR3 region is CASSDQGYLYEQYF. CDR3 coding DNA: TGTGCCAGCAGTGACCAGGGCTATCTCTACGAGCAGTACTTC.

The rearrangement links TRBV5-1 to TRBJ2-5; 7 bases fit TRBD2. Germline V CDR1 and CDR2: SGHRS, YFSETQ. The CDR3 extends over 13 amino acids. The trim removed 4 bases at V and 2 bases at J, leaving 2 bases unmatched. The CDR3 DNA sequence: TGCGCCAGCAGCGTGGGACTACAAGAGACCCAGTACTTC. Translation: CASSVGLQETQYF.

The V call is TRBV7-9, the J call TRBJ2-1; 7 bases are shared with TRBD1. Per the germline V gene, CDR1 is SEHNR and CDR2 is FQNEAQ (reference sequence). The CDR3 loop spans 12 amino acids. The junction had 8 bases not matched to a gene; V was cut back by 3 bases and J by 15 bases. CDR3 region: CASSLQTGEPFF. CDR3 sequence (DNA): TGTGCCAGCAGCTTGCAAACAGGGGAACCGTTCTTC.

The chain is built from TRBV18 and TRBJ2-2; 9 nucleotides agree with TRBD1. Germline V gene data show CDR1 as KGHSH and CDR2 as LQKENI. The CDR3 spans 16 residues. V dropped 2 bases and J dropped 3; count of bases not matched to a gene: 4. Here the CDR3 reads CASSPSGQGDTGELFF. Written as DNA, the CDR3 is TGTGCCAGCTCACCATCGGGACAGGGCGACACCGGGGAGCTGTTTTTT. Full variable domain (rest looked up from reference TRBV18 and TRBJ2-2): NAGVMQNPRHLVRRRGQEARLRCSPMKGHSHVYWYRQLPEEGLKFMVYLQKENIIDESGMPKERFSAEFPKEGPSILRIQQVVRGDSAAYFCASSPSGQGDTGELFFGEGSRLTVL.

V usage is TRBV4-3 and J usage is TRBJ2-7; D perhaps matches TRBD2 (7 bases). From germline, CDR1 is LGHNA and CDR2 YSLEER. The CDR3 sequence is 16 residues long. V shed 0 bases and J shed 5 bases, with 17 bases lying between them. Here the CDR3 reads CASSQDFFGGLNEQYF. DNA of the CDR3: TGCGCCAGCAGCCAAGACTTTTTCGGGGGGCTAAACGAGCAGTACTTC.

The chain carries TRBV7-3 and TRBJ2-5, with 7 bases lining up with TRBD2. V gave up 2 bases and J gave up 1 base; unmatched junction bases: 4. Germline V gene data show CDR1 as SGHTA and CDR2 as FQGTGA. The CDR3 runs 15 residues. CDR3 residues: CASSLLGGGQETQYF. CDR3 nucleotide sequence: TGTGCCAGCAGCTTACTCGGCGGGGGCCAAGAGACCCAGTACTTC.

V and J are TRBV4-1 and TRBJ1-3; 10 bases align to TRBD1. Per the germline V gene, CDR1 is MGHRA and CDR2 is YSYEKL. The CDR3 runs to 18 residues. The trim removed 0 bases at V and 3 bases at J, leaving 8 bases unmatched. The CDR3 sequence is CASSQESDRGLYGNTIYF. CDR3 sequence (DNA): TGCGCCAGCAGCCAAGAAAGTGACAGGGGGCTATATGGAAACACCATATATTTT.

J is TRBJ2-5 and V is TRBV5-4, with D possibly being TRBD1 (7 bases). V was cut by 0 bases and J by 7 bases, with 19 bases left in between. From germline, CDR1 is SGHNT and CDR2 YYREEE (reference sequence). This CDR3 contains 16 residues. The CDR3 here is CASSLDPSRQGGTQYF. The CDR3 coding sequence is TGTGCCAGCAGCTTGGATCCCTCTCGACAGGGAGGGACCCAGTACTTC.

This clone was seen just once. The chain recombines TRBV18 with TRBJ1-1; D is perhaps TRBD1 (5 bases). The CDR3 is 12 residues long. The germline V gene has CDR1 KGHSH and CDR2 LQKENI. With 3 bases removed from V and 7 bases from J, the gap between germline ends came to 9 bases. The chain's CDR3 is CASSPGPVEAFF. CDR3 DNA: TGTGCCAGCTCACCGGGACCGGTTGAAGCTTTCTTT. Together with reference TRBV18 and TRBJ1-1, the CDR3 gives the full variable domain: NAGVMQNPRHLVRRRGQEARLRCSPMKGHSHVYWYRQLPEEGLKFMVYLQKENIIDESGMPKERFSAEFPKEGPSILRIQQVVRGDSAAYFCASSPGPVEAFFGQGTRLTVV.

The J gene is TRBJ2-1, the V gene TRBV7-3; perhaps TRBD1 as D (5 bases). The CDR3 has 13 residues. V was pared by 5 bases and J by 10 bases, with 15 bases between. The germline gives CDR1 SGHTA, CDR2 FQGTGA. The CDR3 protein is CASSLGRPTEQFF. DNA for the CDR3: TGTGCCAGCAGCCTGGGGCGGCCCACGGAGCAGTTCTTC.

This chain joins TRBV4-2 and TRBJ1-6; TRBD1 aligns across 7 bases. The trim removed 3 bases at V and 5 bases at J, leaving 7 bases unmatched. The CDR3 is 16 amino acids. Germline CDR1 LGHNA, CDR2 YNFKEQ. The CDR3 is CASSQGATGDNSPLHF. In DNA form, the CDR3 reads TGTGCCAGCAGCCAGGGGGCTACAGGGGATAATTCACCCCTCCACTTT.

Only one count was recorded for this clone. The chain joins TRBV9 to TRBJ1-1; the D gene is possibly TRBD1 (5 bases). Looked up from germline, CDR1 is SGDLS and CDR2 is YYNGEE. V lost 2 bases and J lost 7, with 18 bases in between. CDR3 length: 15 residues. Here the CDR3 reads CASSVDPRDSSEAFF. CDR3 coding DNA: TGTGCCAGCAGCGTCGACCCCCGGGACTCGAGTGAAGCTTTCTTT.

J is TRBJ1-2 and V is TRBV2; perhaps TRBD1 as D (5 bases). The CDR3 loop spans 14 amino acids. The germline CDR1 and CDR2 sequences are SNHLY and FYNNEI. The V and J ends lost 6 bases and 6 bases respectively, with 17 bases between them. CDR3 DNA sequence: TGTGCCAGCAGCCGCCGGACAATCTGGGATGGCTACACCTTC. It is translated as CASSRRTIWDGYTF.

The chain has TRBV6-5 and TRBJ2-5; 10 nucleotides align to TRBD1. The CDR3 length is 15 residues. The germline V gene encodes CDR1 MNHEY and CDR2 SVGAGI. Losses at the gene ends were 2 bases for V and 5 bases for J; bases not matched to a gene: 5. The CDR3 spells CASSYGTGVGETQYF. CDR3 DNA sequence: TGTGCCAGCAGTTACGGGACAGGGGTTGGTGAGACCCAGTACTTC.

The gene calls are TRBV7-2 and TRBJ2-5; 12 bases agree with TRBD2. V lost 6 bases and J lost 1; bases outside the gene matches: 6. This CDR3 comprises 16 residues. Germline values: CDR1 SGHTA, CDR2 FQGNSA. The CDR3 reads CASRLRTSGTQETQYF. The CDR3, as DNA: TGTGCCAGCAGACTCAGGACTAGCGGGACCCAAGAGACCCAGTACTTC.

On this clone itself: An end of the junction does not agree with germline; a read error may underlie this. This chain connects TRBV5-4 to TRBJ2-1; no definite D call. The germline gives CDR1 SGHNT, CDR2 YYREEE (reference sequence). The CDR3 spans 12 residues. CDR3 amino acids: CASSFSDNEQFF. The DNA of the CDR3 is TGTGCCAGCAGCTTCTCCGACAATGAGCAGTTCTTC.

V is TRBV4-1 and J is TRBJ2-5; D call uncertain. This CDR3 has 17 amino acids. V was cut by 1 base and J by 2 bases, with 17 bases left in between. Per germline, CDR1 MGHRA and CDR2 YSYEKL. CDR3 sequence reads: CASSQASVGRTQETQYF. For the CDR3, the DNA is TGCGCCAGCAGCCAAGCTTCGGTCGGGCGTACACAAGAGACCCAGTACTTC.

V gene TRBV9 combines with J gene TRBJ1-3; D not resolved. The CDR3 is 13 amino acids. V was clipped by 2 bases and J by 5 bases, with 8 bases between them. Germline CDR1 and CDR2: SGDLS and YYNGEE. Here the CDR3 reads CASSVDQRNTIYF. The CDR3 nucleotides read TGTGCCAGCAGCGTGGACCAACGAAACACCATATATTTT.

This clone was counted a few times. CDR3 in DNA: TGTGCCAGCCTTAGGACAGGGGAAGGCTACACCTTC. Amino acids: CASLRTGEGYTF. V is TRBV28 and J is TRBJ1-2, with TRBD1 identical over 9 bases. The germline gives CDR1 MDHEN, CDR2 SYDVKM. The CDR3 extends over 12 amino acids. Unmatched junction bases numbered 6, after V lost 8 bases and J lost 8 bases.

The J gene is TRBJ1-1, the V gene TRBV7-6; perhaps TRBD1 as D (6 bases). Trimming shortened V by 4 bases and J by 2 bases, and 14 bases separated the two germline ends. There are 15 residues in the CDR3. Germline assignment: CDR1 SGHVS and CDR2 FNYEAQ. In nucleotides, the CDR3 is TGTGCCAGCAGCTCTTACAGGGAAGGAAACACTGAAGCTTTCTTT. Translation: CASSSYREGNTEAFF.

The V and J genes are TRBV25-1 and TRBJ1-1; D is undetermined. CDR1 is MGHDK and CDR2 is SYGVNS in the germline V gene. V dropped 7 bases and J dropped 4 bases, with 22 bases sitting between them. This CDR3 contains 16 residues. CDR3 nucleotides: TGTGCCAGCACCCCGTCCTGGGCGCGGTTCGGCACTGAAGCTTTCTTT. As protein: CASTPSWARFGTEAFF.

A single count supports this clone. J is TRBJ1-5 and V is TRBV5-6; the D is unclear. CDR1 is SGHDT and CDR2 is YYEEEE in the germline V gene. The CDR3 has 13 amino acids. The V gene lost 4 bases and the J gene lost 4 bases, with 9 bases spanning the gap. The CDR3 bases are TGTGCCAGCAGCCATGGGCATAATCAGCCCCAGCATTTT. Protein sequence: CASSHGHNQPQHF.

The rearrangement joins TRBV7-9 to TRBJ1-2; D call uncertain. The germline V gene encodes CDR1 SEHNR and CDR2 FQNEAQ (reference sequence). The CDR3 runs to 13 residues. Between the trimmed V and J ends, which lost 5 bases and 2 bases, there was a span of 9 bases. CDR3 bases: TGTGCCAGCAGCCCCACTGCAAACTATGGCTACACCTTC. It specifies CASSPTANYGYTF.

The chain joins TRBV18 to TRBJ2-5; no clear D gene. V was trimmed by 3 bases and J by 8 bases, leaving 13 bases between them. Germline CDR1 is KGHSH and CDR2 is LQKENI. CDR3 length equals 13 residues. CDR3 bases: TGTGCCAGCTCACCTGACGGCCGGAGAACCCAGTACTTC. Protein product: CASSPDGRRTQYF.

This chain joins TRBV7-9 and TRBJ2-3; no definite D call. The CDR3 consists of 11 residues. Germline CDR1 and CDR2: SEHNR and FQNEAQ (reference sequence). Trimming removed 8 bases at V and 3 bases at J, with 6 bases between. CDR3 amino acids: CASGDTDTQYF. The CDR3 nucleotides are TGTGCCAGCGGAGATACAGATACGCAGTATTTT.

The CDR3 protein is CATGGFDQPQHF. The CDR3 region has the DNA TGTGCGACGGGAGGATTCGATCAGCCCCAGCATTTT. The rearrangement uses TRBV10-3 and TRBJ1-5, with D hard to call. CDR3 length equals 12 residues. CDR1 and CDR2 (germline): ENHRY, SYGVKD.

CDR3 amino acids: CASSDRQGEGQPQHF. CDR3 DNA sequence: TGTGCCAGCAGCGACCGACAGGGAGAGGGTCAGCCCCAGCATTTT. The rearrangement uses TRBV5-6 and TRBJ1-5; 7 bases align to TRBD1. This CDR3 has 15 amino acids. CDR1 SGHDT and CDR2 YYEEEE come from the germline V gene. V shed 4 bases, J shed 6 bases, and the junction held 10 bases outside the gene matches.